The next 15 T cell receptor beta chains were all read from a single sample in a study of blood T cell repertoires in COVID-19. Using immunoSEQ multiplex PCR, the repertoire was profiled, and TCRdb retains in-frame clones only, with some absent. The data hold 150,000 to 200,000 clones, with roughly four fifths observed a single time. Sequenced: peripheral blood. The receptors come from a man aged 55 to 69 with active or convalescent COVID-19.

The rearrangement links TRBV7-6 to TRBJ1-3; D not certain. This CDR3 comprises 13 residues. Germline values: CDR1 SGHVS, CDR2 FNYEAQ. V lost 1 base and J 4 bases, leaving 5 bases between the germline ends. The DNA of the CDR3 is TGTGCCAGCAGCTTAGGCAGGGGAAACACCATATATTTT. Amino acid sequence: CASSLGRGNTIYF.

This chain links TRBV5-1 with TRBJ1-2, with 12 bases aligning to TRBD1. The CDR3 loop spans 15 amino acids. Germline CDR1 is SGHRS and CDR2 is YFSETQ. The J segment lost 8 bases and the V segment lost 0 bases, leaving 5 bases of the junction unmatched. The CDR3 is CASSLAGTGGEGYTF. In DNA form, the CDR3 reads TGCGCCAGCAGCTTGGCCGGGACAGGGGGCGAGGGCTACACCTTC. Full variable domain (outside the CDR3, taken from reference TRBV5-1 and TRBJ1-2): KAGVTQTPRYLIKTRGQQVTLSCSPISGHRSVSWYQQTPGQGLQFLFEYFSETQRNKGNFPGRFSGRQFSNSRSEMNVSTLELGDSALYLCASSLAGTGGEGYTFGSGTRLTVV.

The chain combines TRBV15 with TRBJ2-2; 15 bases agree with TRBD2. CDR3 length: 16 residues. Germline trimming cut 6 bases from V and 7 bases from J; bases unmatched to any gene: 6. The germline gives CDR1 LNHNV, CDR2 YYDKDF (reference sequence). The CDR3: CATRGLAGGLVGELFF. The CDR3 region has the DNA TGTGCCACCAGGGGACTAGCGGGGGGCCTAGTCGGGGAGCTGTTTTTT.

This clone appeared once. V usage is TRBV6-5 and J usage is TRBJ1-5, with 9 positions matching TRBD1. Unmatched junction bases numbered 10, after V lost 7 bases and J lost 6 bases. Germline CDR1 MNHEY, CDR2 SVGAGI. The CDR3 totals 15 residues. Here the CDR3 DNA reads TGTGCCAGCACTCAAACAGGGGGCGCGGGTCAGCCCCAGCATTTT. Protein: CASTQTGGAGQPQHF.

The gene calls are TRBV10-3 and TRBJ1-2, with 7 bases fitting TRBD1. The germline CDR1 and CDR2 sequences are ENHRY and SYGVKD. The V gene end was trimmed by 0 bases and the J gene end by 4 bases; junction bases not matched to a gene: 2. The length of the CDR3 is 14 residues. The chain's CDR3 is CAISESTGLYGYTF. The CDR3, as DNA: TGTGCCATCAGTGAGTCGACAGGGCTCTATGGCTACACCTTC.

The chain combines TRBV3-1 (or the pseudogene TRBV3-2) with TRBJ2-7, with 8 nucleotides matching TRBD2. The CDR3 spans 17 residues. Germline V gives CDR1 LGHDT, CDR2 YNNKEL (reference sequence). The trim removed 4 bases at V and 9 bases at J, leaving 20 bases unmatched. The CDR3 is CASSPSEVAGTRAGQYF. CDR3 nucleotide sequence: TGTGCCAGCAGCCCGTCGGAGGTAGCGGGGACCCGCGCGGGGCAGTACTTC.

This sequence joins TRBV14 and TRBJ2-4; D is undetermined. CDR3 length equals 14 residues. The germline V and J ends were trimmed by 0 bases and 7 bases, with 10 bases remaining between them. Per germline, CDR1 SGHDN and CDR2 FVKESK. The CDR3 reads CASSQDLSVNIQYF. As DNA, the CDR3 is TGTGCCAGCAGCCAAGATCTAAGCGTGAACATTCAGTACTTC.

The chain couples TRBV5-6 to TRBJ2-5, with 9 bases lining up with TRBD2. Germline loops: CDR1 SGHDT, CDR2 YYEEEE. The CDR3 is 14 residues long. The ends lost 4 bases at V and 4 bases at J; junction bases unmatched: 5. The CDR3 nucleotides read TGTGCCAGCAGCCCAGCGGGGGGCGTAGAGACCCAGTACTTC. It codes for CASSPAGGVETQYF.

In its sample, this clone was seen a few times. The chain joins TRBV5-1 to TRBJ2-3; tentatively, D is TRBD1 (6 bases). This CDR3 has 14 amino acids. The germline V gene encodes CDR1 SGHRS and CDR2 YFSETQ. The V end was cut by 7 bases, the J end by 4 bases, with 16 bases between. The CDR3 DNA sequence: TGCGCCAGCGCTATCACAGGGAGCCCAGATACGCAGTATTTT. Translating gives CASAITGSPDTQYF. The whole variable domain, filled in from reference TRBV5-1 and TRBJ2-3, reads KAGVTQTPRYLIKTRGQQVTLSCSPISGHRSVSWYQQTPGQGLQFLFEYFSETQRNKGNFPGRFSGRQFSNSRSEMNVSTLELGDSALYLCASAITGSPDTQYFGPGTRLTVL.

V is TRBV11-1 and J is TRBJ1-1; 8 positions agree with TRBD1. CDR1 and CDR2 from the germline V gene are SGHAT and FQDESV (reference sequence). There are 14 residues in the CDR3. V shed 7 bases, J shed 1 base, and the junction held 5 bases outside the gene matches. Written as DNA, the CDR3 is TGTGCCAGCATGTTGGACAGGGCGAACACTGAAGCTTTCTTT. As protein: CASMLDRANTEAFF. The full variable domain, completed using reference TRBV11-1 and TRBJ1-1, is EAEVAQSPRYKITEKSQAVAFWCDPISGHATLYWYRQILGQGPELLVQFQDESVVDDSQLPKDRFSAERLKGVDSTLKIQPAELGDSAMYLCASMLDRANTEAFFGQGTRLTVV.

This clone showed up just once. The DNA for the CDR3 is TGCAGCGTTGAGAGGGGACTAGCGGGAGAATATACGCAGTATTTT. Translating it yields CSVERGLAGEYTQYF. This chain links TRBV29-1 with TRBJ2-3; 14 positions match TRBD2. The CDR3 loop spans 15 amino acids. Unmatched junction bases numbered 6, after V lost 3 bases and J lost 7 bases. The V gene's germline CDR1 is SQVTM and CDR2 ANQGSEA.

The chain links TRBV5-4 to TRBJ2-3; 9 bases map to TRBD2. After removal of 2 bases from V and 0 bases from J, the junction contained 1 base not matched to a gene. The CDR3 extends over 15 amino acids. CDR1 and CDR2 (germline): SGHNT, YYREEE (reference sequence). CDR3 sequence reads: CASSLGLASTDTQYF. For the CDR3, the DNA is TGTGCCAGCAGCTTAGGACTAGCGAGCACAGATACGCAGTATTTT.

V and J are TRBV19 and TRBJ1-5; 10 bases are shared with TRBD1. Trimming at V came to 5 bases and at J to 9 bases, leaving 10 bases not matched to a gene. Germline CDR1 and CDR2: LNHDA and SQIVND (reference sequence). The CDR3 contains 15 residues. The DNA of the CDR3 is TGTGCCAGTAGTCGAGGACAGGGGGGTTCGATGCCCCAGCATTTT. Encoded protein: CASSRGQGGSMPQHF.

The V gene is TRBV7-2, the J gene TRBJ1-6; 8 bases align to TRBD1. V lost 5 bases and J lost 15; bases outside the gene matches: 12. Germline V lookup: CDR1 SGHTA, CDR2 FQGNSA. The CDR3 runs to 14 residues. CDR3 nucleotides: TGTGCCAGCAGCCTAGGACAGGGTGTGAAACGCCTCCACTTT. Protein product: CASSLGQGVKRLHF.

This chain uses TRBV5-1 with TRBJ2-7, with 10 bases aligning to TRBD2. The J segment lost 1 base and the V segment lost 5 bases, leaving 3 bases of the junction unmatched. Germline V gene lookup returns CDR1 SGHRS and CDR2 YFSETQ. The CDR3 runs to 14 residues. CDR3 region: CASSTSGASYEQYF. The CDR3 DNA reads TGCGCCAGCAGTACTAGCGGGGCATCCTACGAGCAGTACTTC.